The 27 T cell receptor beta chains below all came from one sample that was sequenced in a study of Tregs in tolerant kidney transplant recipients. Recipients received nonmyeloablative bone marrow transplants from related graft donors, with transient mixed chimerism. Measured with immunoSEQ multiplex PCR; TCRdb has only the in-frame clones, and not every one. Seen here are 95,000 or so clones, approximately 94% observed once, and the top ten hold around 1.5%. The sample was CD4+ T cells from blood (PBMCs), taken 12 months after the transplant. These receptors originate from a human patient who received a combined kidney and bone marrow transplant. These T cells may partly come from the graft donor.

In its sample, this clone was seen once. The CDR3 region is CAWRGGASGELFF. CDR3 coding DNA: TGTGCCTGGAGAGGGGGCGCCTCCGGGGAGCTGTTTTTT. The chain carries TRBV30 and TRBJ2-2; 7 bases map to TRBD1. Trimming removed 3 bases from V and 6 bases from J; junction bases left unmatched: 4. This CDR3 contains 13 residues. Germline CDR1 GTSNPN, CDR2 SVGIG (reference sequence).

The chain has TRBV5-1 and TRBJ2-5; no clear D gene. Germline CDR1 reads SGHRS; CDR2 reads YFSETQ. Trimming stripped 0 bases from V and 2 bases from J, with 2 bases between. The CDR3 sequence is 12 residues long. CDR3 in DNA: TGCGCCAGCAGCTTGGTACAAGAGACCCAGTACTTC. Amino acid sequence: CASSLVQETQYF.

With regard to this clone: Germline is not matched at one junction end, which may reflect a read error. The chain employs TRBV28 and TRBJ2-7, with 7 bases that match TRBD1. CDR3 length: 14 amino acids. Per the germline V gene, CDR1 is MDHEN and CDR2 is SYDVKM. The CDR3 protein is CASTLGQRTYERYF. The DNA of the CDR3 is TGTGCCAGCACCTTGGGACAGCGAACCTACGAGCGGTACTTC.

The V gene is TRBV11-1, the J gene TRBJ2-5; TRBD2 might be the D (6 bases). Germline V gene lookup returns CDR1 SGHAT and CDR2 FQDESV (reference sequence). The CDR3 extends over 15 amino acids. With 3 bases removed from V and 5 bases from J, the gap between germline ends came to 16 bases. In DNA, the CDR3 is TGTGCCAGCAGCTTGGGCGGGGTTGGCGGGGAGACCCAGTACTTC. The encoded protein is CASSLGGVGGETQYF.

This sequence joins TRBV2 and TRBJ2-5; 13 bases are shared with TRBD2. The assigned J gene may be wrong: the sequence end matches TRBJ2-7 better. Germline lookup yields CDR1 SNHLY and CDR2 FYNNEI. This CDR3 spans 14 amino acids. The CDR3 DNA is TGTGCCAGCATCCGGACTAGCGGGAGTTACGAGCAGTACTTC. Translated, it gives CASIRTSGSYEQYF.

The chain uses TRBV18 and TRBJ2-7; D possibly corresponds to TRBD2 (5 bases). Germline V lookup: CDR1 KGHSH, CDR2 LQKENI. The CDR3 covers 15 residues. Trimming removed 3 bases at V and 4 bases at J, with 16 bases between. The CDR3 is CASSPTPESGYEQYF. The DNA of the CDR3 is TGTGCCAGCTCACCGACACCAGAATCGGGGTACGAGCAGTACTTC.

Here the CDR3 reads CASSLSGVGGSSDTQYF. The CDR3 DNA reads TGTGCCAGCAGCTTATCGGGGGTTGGCGGGAGTTCAGATACGCAGTATTTT. The gene calls are TRBV13 and TRBJ2-3; TRBD2 agrees at 7 bases. Germline V gene lookup returns CDR1 PRHDT and CDR2 FYEKMQ (reference sequence). The trim removed 2 bases at V and 4 bases at J, leaving 12 bases unmatched. The CDR3 is 17 residues long.

This clone was counted once. The rearrangement links TRBV25-1 to TRBJ2-5; possible D gene TRBD1, 5 bases. The CDR3 length is 11 residues. Germline CDR1 MGHDK, CDR2 SYGVNS. Trimming took 6 bases from V and 5 from J, leaving 7 bases between them. The DNA of the CDR3 is TGTGCCAGCAGCCCAGGGGAGACCCAGTACTTC. Translation: CASSPGETQYF.

The chain carries TRBV28 and TRBJ1-2, with 10 bases that match TRBD1. J was trimmed by 5 bases and V by 3 bases; bases with no gene match: 9. CDR1 is MDHEN and CDR2 is SYDVKM in the germline V gene. The CDR3 totals 16 residues. The CDR3 here is CASSFGRQGAPYGYTF. The CDR3 DNA sequence: TGTGCCAGCAGTTTCGGTCGACAGGGGGCGCCGTATGGCTACACCTTC.

The chain links TRBV7-8 to TRBJ2-2, with 13 bases matching TRBD2. The CDR3 extends over 16 amino acids. V dropped 4 bases and J dropped 4; count of bases not matched to a gene: 3. Germline V CDR1 and CDR2: SGHVS, FQNEAQ. The CDR3 DNA follows: TGTGCCAGCAGCTCAACTAGCGGGGGGGCCACCGGGGAGCTGTTTTTT. It encodes CASSSTSGGATGELFF.

The chain employs TRBV9 and TRBJ2-7; 7 bases match TRBD1. The V gene end was trimmed by 3 bases and the J gene end by 6 bases; junction bases not matched to a gene: 15. The length of the CDR3 is 16 residues. CDR1 is SGDLS, CDR2 YYNGEE, per germline. Here the CDR3 DNA reads TGTGCCAGCAGCGCCCGTGGACAGGCCGGATCGGGCGAGCAGTACTTC. It codes for CASSARGQAGSGEQYF.

The rearrangement joins TRBV5-1 to TRBJ1-1; D not resolved. Germline loops: CDR1 SGHRS, CDR2 YFSETQ. The CDR3 extends over 16 amino acids. V was cut by 4 bases and J by 0 bases, with 16 bases left in between. The CDR3 DNA sequence: TGCGCCAGCAGCGAAACTTCGGGCGGGGTGAACACTGAAGCTTTCTTT. It codes for CASSETSGGVNTEAFF.

This chain connects TRBV5-6 to TRBJ2-5, with 8 nucleotides matching TRBD2. This CDR3 contains 14 residues. From germline, CDR1 is SGHDT and CDR2 YYEEEE. Trimming at V came to 1 base and at J to 4 bases, leaving 3 bases not matched to a gene. CDR3: CASSLIRGGETQYF. The CDR3, as DNA: TGTGCCAGCAGCTTGATTCGGGGGGGAGAGACCCAGTACTTC. The full variable domain, rest sourced from reference TRBV5-6 and TRBJ2-5, is DAGVTQSPTHLIKTRGQQVTLRCSPKSGHDTVSWYQQALGQGPQFIFQYYEEEERQRGNFPDRFSGHQFPNYSSELNVNALLLGDSALYLCASSLIRGGETQYFGPGTRLLVL.

The genes are TRBV2 and TRBJ1-5, with D unclear. The CDR3 has 13 amino acids. Germline V gene lookup returns CDR1 SNHLY and CDR2 FYNNEI. Trimming left V 3 bases short and J 7 bases short, with 10 bases between. The CDR3 DNA follows: TGTGCCAGCAGTGATACAGCTTGGCAGCCCCAGCATTTT. Its translation is CASSDTAWQPQHF.

This chain uses TRBV5-5 with TRBJ2-1; 9 bases map to TRBD2. The CDR3 sequence is 11 residues long. V lost 3 bases, J lost 14 bases, and 3 bases stayed unmatched. CDR1 and CDR2 (germline): SGHKS, YYEKEE (reference sequence). DNA of the CDR3: TGTGCCAGCAGCTGGCGGGGGGGGGAGTTCTTC. This gives the protein CASSWRGGEFF.

This chain uses TRBV7-3 with TRBJ2-3; 11 positions agree with TRBD2. V shed 2 bases, J shed 4 bases, and the junction held 11 bases outside the gene matches. This CDR3 is 18 amino acids long. The germline V gene encodes CDR1 SGHTA and CDR2 FQGTGA. CDR3 residues: CASSLGTSGASSADTQYF. CDR3 coding DNA: TGTGCCAGCAGCTTAGGGACTAGCGGAGCTTCTAGCGCAGATACGCAGTATTTT.

The V call is TRBV2, the J call TRBJ2-5, with unresolved D. CDR1 and CDR2 from the germline V gene are SNHLY and FYNNEI. V lost 4 bases and J lost 2, with 8 bases in between. This CDR3 comprises 13 residues. The DNA for the CDR3 is TGTGCCAGCAGTGCTAGGTTTCAAGAGACCCAGTACTTC. Translating gives CASSARFQETQYF.

The chain is built from TRBV2 and TRBJ1-1; D unclear. The CDR3 totals 13 residues. Trimming left V 5 bases short and J 4 bases short, with 11 bases between. The germline gives CDR1 SNHLY, CDR2 FYNNEI. The DNA for the CDR3 is TGTGCCAGCAGTTTCACGGGGAGCACTGAAGCTTTCTTT. Protein product: CASSFTGSTEAFF.

There are a few counts of this clone. J is TRBJ1-3 and V is TRBV2, with 8 bases identical to TRBD1. The CDR3 runs 16 residues. The V gene end was trimmed by 3 bases and the J gene end by 0 bases; junction bases not matched to a gene: 4. Per germline, CDR1 SNHLY and CDR2 FYNNEI. This chain's CDR3 is CASSELQGASGNTIYF. The CDR3 DNA sequence: TGTGCCAGCAGTGAGCTGCAGGGGGCCTCTGGAAACACCATATATTTT.

The rearrangement uses TRBV9 and TRBJ1-3; 7 nucleotides line up with TRBD1. V trimming: 2 bases; J trimming: 6 bases; junction bases outside the gene matches: 11. This CDR3 has 16 amino acids. The germline gives CDR1 SGDLS, CDR2 YYNGEE. The CDR3 DNA follows: TGTGCCAGCAGCGTCTCGACAGGGAACGATCAAAACACCATATATTTT. Its protein is CASSVSTGNDQNTIYF.

In its sample, this clone was seen a few times. This rearrangement joins TRBV7-6 to TRBJ2-3, with D possibly matching TRBD2 (7 bases). This CDR3 has 15 residues. Germline CDR1 reads SGHVS; CDR2 reads FNYEAQ. V was pared by 5 bases and J by 1 base, with 13 bases between. CDR3 amino acids: CASSQMGGRTDTQYF. The CDR3 DNA sequence: TGTGCCAGCAGCCAGATGGGGGGGCGCACAGATACGCAGTATTTT. Full variable domain (rest looked up from reference TRBV7-6 and TRBJ2-3): GAGVSQSPRYKVTKRGQDVALRCDPISGHVSLYWYRQALGQGPEFLTYFNYEAQQDKSGLPNDRFSAERPEGSISTLTIQRTEQRDSAMYRCASSQMGGRTDTQYFGPGTRLTVL.

CDR3 DNA: TGTGCCATCAGTGAGTCCGGGTTTAGCAATCAGCCCCAGCATTTT. It codes for CAISESGFSNQPQHF. This chain joins TRBV10-3 and TRBJ1-5, with D hard to call. V was trimmed by 0 bases and J by 0 bases, leaving 6 bases between them. In germline, CDR1 is ENHRY, CDR2 SYGVKD. The CDR3 has 15 residues.

The genes are TRBV9 and TRBJ1-6, with D perhaps matching TRBD1 (5 bases). V lost 1 base to trimming and J lost 9 bases, with 14 bases between them. The germline V gene has CDR1 SGDLS and CDR2 YYNGEE. This CDR3 contains 15 residues. CDR3: CASSVLRDGGSPLHF. DNA of the CDR3: TGTGCCAGCAGCGTACTCCGGGACGGGGGTTCACCCCTCCACTTT.

This sequence joins TRBV15 and TRBJ1-1; TRBD1 might be the D (5 bases). Trimming removed 0 bases at V and 4 bases at J, with 12 bases between. CDR3 length: 15 residues. Germline lookup yields CDR1 LNHNV and CDR2 YYDKDF (reference sequence). This CDR3 reads CATSRDPRTGTEAFF. The CDR3 DNA follows: TGTGCCACCAGCAGAGATCCTAGAACAGGCACTGAAGCTTTCTTT.

In nucleotides, the CDR3 is TGCGCCAGCAGCTTGGACGGGGGGCTGGACACAGATACGCAGTATTTT. It codes for CASSLDGGLDTDTQYF. The gene calls are TRBV5-1 and TRBJ2-3, with D possibly matching TRBD2 (7 bases). This CDR3 spans 16 amino acids. The germline V and J ends were trimmed by 0 bases and 2 bases, with 13 bases remaining between them. Per germline, CDR1 SGHRS and CDR2 YFSETQ.

The rearrangement joins TRBV5-4 to TRBJ2-1, with 14 bases identical to TRBD2. CDR1 SGHNT and CDR2 YYREEE come from the germline V gene (reference sequence). This CDR3 is built from 17 residues. V lost 0 bases, J lost 3 bases, and 2 bases stayed unmatched. The CDR3 spells CASSLGLAGGVYNEQFF. The CDR3 DNA sequence: TGTGCCAGCAGCTTGGGACTAGCGGGGGGGGTCTACAATGAGCAGTTCTTC.

The CDR3 loop is CASSLAGSGSTEAFF. As DNA, the CDR3 is TGCGCCAGCAGCTTGGCCGGGTCGGGTAGCACTGAAGCTTTCTTT. V gene TRBV5-1 combines with J gene TRBJ1-1, with D uncertain. V was pared by 0 bases and J by 4 bases, with 13 bases between. The CDR3 runs to 15 residues. Looked up from germline, CDR1 is SGHRS and CDR2 is YFSETQ. Full variable domain (outside the CDR3, taken from reference TRBV5-1 and TRBJ1-1): KAGVTQTPRYLIKTRGQQVTLSCSPISGHRSVSWYQQTPGQGLQFLFEYFSETQRNKGNFPGRFSGRQFSNSRSEMNVSTLELGDSALYLCASSLAGSGSTEAFFGQGTRLTVV.